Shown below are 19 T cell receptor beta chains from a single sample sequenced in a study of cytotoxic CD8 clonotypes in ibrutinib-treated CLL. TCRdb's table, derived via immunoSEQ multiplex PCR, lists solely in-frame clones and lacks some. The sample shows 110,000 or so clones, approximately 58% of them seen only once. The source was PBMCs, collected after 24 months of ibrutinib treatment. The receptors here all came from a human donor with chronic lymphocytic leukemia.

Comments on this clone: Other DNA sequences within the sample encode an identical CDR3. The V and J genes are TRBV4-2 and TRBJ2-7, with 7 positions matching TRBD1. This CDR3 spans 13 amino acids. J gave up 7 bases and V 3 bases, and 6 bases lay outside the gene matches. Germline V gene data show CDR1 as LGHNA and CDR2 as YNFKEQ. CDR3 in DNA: TGTGCCAGCAGCCATCCCCAGGGGGTTGAGCAGTACTTC. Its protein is CASSHPQGVEQYF.

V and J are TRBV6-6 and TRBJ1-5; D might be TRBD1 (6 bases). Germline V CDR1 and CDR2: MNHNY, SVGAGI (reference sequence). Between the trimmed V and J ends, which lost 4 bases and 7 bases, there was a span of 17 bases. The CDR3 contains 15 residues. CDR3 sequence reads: CASSWGHPKEQPQHF. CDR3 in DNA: TGTGCCAGCAGTTGGGGACACCCAAAGGAACAGCCCCAGCATTTT.

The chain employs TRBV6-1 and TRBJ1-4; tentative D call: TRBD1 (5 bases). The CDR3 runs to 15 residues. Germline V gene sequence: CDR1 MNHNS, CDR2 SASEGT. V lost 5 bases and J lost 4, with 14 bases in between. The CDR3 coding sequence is TGTGCCAGCAGTTCCCAGGGTGGGGGTAATGAAAAACTGTTTTTT. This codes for CASSSQGGGNEKLFF.

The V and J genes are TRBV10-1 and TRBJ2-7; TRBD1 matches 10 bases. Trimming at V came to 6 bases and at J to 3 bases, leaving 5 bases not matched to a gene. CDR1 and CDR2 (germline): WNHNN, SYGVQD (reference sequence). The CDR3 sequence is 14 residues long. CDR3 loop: CASRAGQGNYEQYF. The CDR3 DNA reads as TGCGCCAGCAGGGCGGGACAGGGGAACTACGAGCAGTACTTC.

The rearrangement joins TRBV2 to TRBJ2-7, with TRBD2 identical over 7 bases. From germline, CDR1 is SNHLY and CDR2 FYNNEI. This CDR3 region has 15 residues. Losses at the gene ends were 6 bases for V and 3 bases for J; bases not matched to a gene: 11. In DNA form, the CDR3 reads TGTGCCAGCAGGCCGGGCGGGACTACCTTCTACGAGCAGTACTTC. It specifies CASRPGGTTFYEQYF.

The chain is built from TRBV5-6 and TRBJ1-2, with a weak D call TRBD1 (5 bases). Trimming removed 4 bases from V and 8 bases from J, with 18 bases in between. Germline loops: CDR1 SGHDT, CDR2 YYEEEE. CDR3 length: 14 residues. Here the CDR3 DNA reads TGTGCCAGCAGCCCAGTCGGCGGGGCGCACGGCTACACCTTC. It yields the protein CASSPVGGAHGYTF.

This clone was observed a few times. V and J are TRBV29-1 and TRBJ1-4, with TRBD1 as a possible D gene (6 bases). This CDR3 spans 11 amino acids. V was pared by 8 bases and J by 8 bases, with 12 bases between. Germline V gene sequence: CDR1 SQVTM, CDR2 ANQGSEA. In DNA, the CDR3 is TGCAGCCTTCTACAGGGAGAAAAACTGTTTTTT. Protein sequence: CSLLQGEKLFF.

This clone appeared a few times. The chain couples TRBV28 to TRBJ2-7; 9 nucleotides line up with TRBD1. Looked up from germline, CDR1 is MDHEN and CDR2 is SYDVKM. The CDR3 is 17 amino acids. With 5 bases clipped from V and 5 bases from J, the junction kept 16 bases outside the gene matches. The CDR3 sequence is CASSLQDYPGQGDEQYF. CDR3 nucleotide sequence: TGTGCCAGCAGTCTACAAGATTATCCGGGACAGGGCGACGAGCAGTACTTC.

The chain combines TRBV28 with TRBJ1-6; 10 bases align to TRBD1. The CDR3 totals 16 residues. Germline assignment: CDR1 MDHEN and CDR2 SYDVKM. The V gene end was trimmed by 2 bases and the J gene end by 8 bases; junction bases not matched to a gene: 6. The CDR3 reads CASSLVPGTGDSPLHF. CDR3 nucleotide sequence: TGTGCCAGCAGTTTAGTTCCGGGGACAGGGGATTCACCCCTCCACTTT. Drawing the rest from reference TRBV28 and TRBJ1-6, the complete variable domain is DVKVTQSSRYLVKRTGEKVFLECVQDMDHENMFWYRQDPGLGLRLIYFSYDVKMKEKGDIPEGYSVSREKKERFSLILESASTNQTSMYLCASSLVPGTGDSPLHFGNGTRLTVT.

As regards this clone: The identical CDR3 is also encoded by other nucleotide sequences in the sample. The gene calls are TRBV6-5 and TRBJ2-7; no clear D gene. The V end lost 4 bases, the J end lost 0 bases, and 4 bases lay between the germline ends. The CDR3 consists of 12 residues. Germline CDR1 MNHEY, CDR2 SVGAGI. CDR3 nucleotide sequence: TGTGCCAGCAGTTCGAGCTCCTACGAGCAGTACTTC. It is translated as CASSSSSYEQYF.

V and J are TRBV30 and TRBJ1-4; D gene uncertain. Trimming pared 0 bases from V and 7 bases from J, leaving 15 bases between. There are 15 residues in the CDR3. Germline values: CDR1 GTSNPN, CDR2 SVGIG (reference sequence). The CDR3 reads CAWSVQTGITEKLFF. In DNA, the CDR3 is TGTGCCTGGAGTGTACAGACGGGCATAACTGAAAAACTGTTTTTT.

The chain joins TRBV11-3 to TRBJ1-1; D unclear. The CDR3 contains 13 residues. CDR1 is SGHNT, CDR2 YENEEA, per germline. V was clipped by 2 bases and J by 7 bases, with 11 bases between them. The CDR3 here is CASSLTTEDEAFF. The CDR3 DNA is TGTGCCAGCAGCTTAACAACGGAGGATGAAGCTTTCTTT.

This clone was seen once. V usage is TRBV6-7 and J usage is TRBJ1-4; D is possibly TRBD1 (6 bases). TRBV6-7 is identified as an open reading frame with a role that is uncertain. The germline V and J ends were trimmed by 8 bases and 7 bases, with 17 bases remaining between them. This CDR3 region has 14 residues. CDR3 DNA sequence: TGTGCCAGCTGTACCAGGGGAGTCAGTGAAAAACTGTTTTTT. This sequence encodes CASCTRGVSEKLFF.

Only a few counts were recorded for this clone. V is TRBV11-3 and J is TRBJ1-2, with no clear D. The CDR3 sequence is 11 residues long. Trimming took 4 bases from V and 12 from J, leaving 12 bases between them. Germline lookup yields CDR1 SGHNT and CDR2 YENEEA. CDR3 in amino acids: CASSSPGSHTF. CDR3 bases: TGTGCCAGCAGCTCGCCGGGATCCCACACCTTC.

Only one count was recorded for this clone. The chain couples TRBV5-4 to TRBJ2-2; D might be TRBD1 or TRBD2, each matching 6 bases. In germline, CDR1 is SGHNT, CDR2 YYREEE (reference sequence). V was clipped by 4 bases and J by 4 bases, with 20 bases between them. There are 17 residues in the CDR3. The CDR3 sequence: CASSPDLGGGFTGELFF. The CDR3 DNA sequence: TGTGCCAGCAGCCCCGATTTGGGGGGCGGGTTCACCGGGGAGCTGTTTTTT.

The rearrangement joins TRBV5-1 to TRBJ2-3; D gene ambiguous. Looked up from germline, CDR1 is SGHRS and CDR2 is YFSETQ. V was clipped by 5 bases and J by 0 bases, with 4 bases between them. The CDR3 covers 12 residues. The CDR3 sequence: CASRVSTDTQYF. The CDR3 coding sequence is TGCGCCAGCAGGGTTAGCACAGATACGCAGTATTTT. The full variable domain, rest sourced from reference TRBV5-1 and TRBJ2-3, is KAGVTQTPRYLIKTRGQQVTLSCSPISGHRSVSWYQQTPGQGLQFLFEYFSETQRNKGNFPGRFSGRQFSNSRSEMNVSTLELGDSALYLCASRVSTDTQYFGPGTRLTVL.

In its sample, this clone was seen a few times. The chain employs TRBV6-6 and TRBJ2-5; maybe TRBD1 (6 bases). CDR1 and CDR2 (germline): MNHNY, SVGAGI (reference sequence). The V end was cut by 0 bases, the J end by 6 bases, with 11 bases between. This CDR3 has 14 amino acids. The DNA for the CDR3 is TGTGCCAGCAGTTACTCCTCGACAGGACAGACCCAGTACTTC. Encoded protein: CASSYSSTGQTQYF.

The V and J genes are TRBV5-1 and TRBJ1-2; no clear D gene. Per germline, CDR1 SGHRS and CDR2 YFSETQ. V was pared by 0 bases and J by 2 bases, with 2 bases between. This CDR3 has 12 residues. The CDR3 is CASSLDNYGYTF. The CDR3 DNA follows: TGCGCCAGCAGCTTGGACAACTATGGCTACACCTTC.

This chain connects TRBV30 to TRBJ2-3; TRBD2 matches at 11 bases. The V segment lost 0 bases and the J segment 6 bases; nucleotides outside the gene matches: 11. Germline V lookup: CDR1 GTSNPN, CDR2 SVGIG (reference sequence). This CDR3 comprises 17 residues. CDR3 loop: CAWSVYASGGQSDTQYF. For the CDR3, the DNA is TGTGCCTGGAGTGTATACGCTAGCGGGGGGCAGAGTGATACGCAGTATTTT.